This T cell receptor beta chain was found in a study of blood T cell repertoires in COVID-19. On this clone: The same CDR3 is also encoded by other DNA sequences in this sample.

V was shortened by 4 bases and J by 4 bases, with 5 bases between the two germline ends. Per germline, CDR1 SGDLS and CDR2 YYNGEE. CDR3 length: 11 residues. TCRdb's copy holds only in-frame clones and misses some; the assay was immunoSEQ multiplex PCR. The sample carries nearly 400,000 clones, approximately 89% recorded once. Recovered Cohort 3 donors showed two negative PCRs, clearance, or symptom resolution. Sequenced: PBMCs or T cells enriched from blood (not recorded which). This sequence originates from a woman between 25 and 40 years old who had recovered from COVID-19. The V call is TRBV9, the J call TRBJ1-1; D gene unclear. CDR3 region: CASSPLTEAFF. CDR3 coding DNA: TGTGCCAGCAGCCCCCTCACTGAAGCTTTCTTT.